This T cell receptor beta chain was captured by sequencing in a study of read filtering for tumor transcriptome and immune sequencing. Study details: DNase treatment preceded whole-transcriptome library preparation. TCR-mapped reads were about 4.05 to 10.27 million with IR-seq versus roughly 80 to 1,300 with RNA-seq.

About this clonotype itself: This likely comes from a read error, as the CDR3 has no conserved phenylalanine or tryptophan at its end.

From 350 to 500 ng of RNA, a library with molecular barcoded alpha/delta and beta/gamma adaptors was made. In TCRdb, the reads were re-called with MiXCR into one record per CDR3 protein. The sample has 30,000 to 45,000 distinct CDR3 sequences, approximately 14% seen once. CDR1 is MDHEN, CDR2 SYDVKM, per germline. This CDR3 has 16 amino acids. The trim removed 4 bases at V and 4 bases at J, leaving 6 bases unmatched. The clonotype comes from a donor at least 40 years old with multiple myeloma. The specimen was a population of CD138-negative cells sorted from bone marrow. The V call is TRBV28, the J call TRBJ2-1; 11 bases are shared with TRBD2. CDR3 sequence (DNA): TGTGCCAGCAGTTCTCTACTAGCGGGAGCTTACAATGAGCAGTTCTCC. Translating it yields CASSSLLAGAYNEQFS.